What follows describes a single T cell receptor (beta chain). The data stem from a study of blood T cell repertoires in COVID-19. Sequencing used immunoSEQ multiplex PCR; TCRdb keeps in-frame clones, though not all of them. Found here are some 120,000 clones, more than 80% of them singletons; the top ten hold about 10%. The material sequenced was peripheral blood. This sequence originates from a human donor in a cohort sampled during active COVID-19.

CDR3 sequence: CASSQLDRGLGGYTF. CDR3 bases: TGCGCCAGCAGCCAGCTTGACAGGGGGCTCGGTGGCTACACCTTC. V is TRBV4-1 and J is TRBJ1-2; 10 nucleotides match TRBD1. V shed 3 bases, J shed 7 bases, and the junction held 8 bases outside the gene matches. The CDR3 has 15 amino acids. The germline CDR1 and CDR2 sequences are MGHRA and YSYEKL.